The 17 T cell receptor beta chains reported below all come from one sample, sequenced in a study of human T cells and chemical hapten exposure (dated by TCRdb to about 2021). What this sample's time point label stands for: healthy volunteer bleed at 6 weeks. Total RNA was isolated from unfractionated whole blood collected in Tempus Blood RNA tubes. The library was prepared using RACE. Sequencing used a NextSeq 500. The public reads were run again by TCRdb, first through fastp at Q25 and then through MiXCR, and only productive beta chains were kept. Each CDR3 protein gets just one entry, which takes the most common genes and DNA from the rows behind it. The sample table contains around 80,000 distinct CDR3 sequences; only one count was recorded for approximately 8.6% of them. The ten largest make up more than 1.5% of the sample. The sequenced sample was whole blood. The origin of the receptors is a male donor in good health. Some clones in this sample may be carry-over from other donors' samples.

The V and J genes are TRBV27 and TRBJ1-4; 9 nucleotides line up with TRBD1. The V and J ends lost 0 bases and 8 bases, in that order; junction bases with no gene match: 13. Germline V gene sequence: CDR1 MNHEY, CDR2 SMNVEV (reference sequence). The CDR3 covers 18 residues. CDR3 sequence reads: CASSLSGTGNLSGEKLFF. Written as DNA, the CDR3 is TGTGCCAGCAGTTTATCCGGGACAGGGAACCTATCTGGAGAAAAACTGTTTTTT.

This clonotype was seen at least ten times. The chain employs TRBV20-1 and TRBJ1-4; no firm D call. Germline V gene lookup returns CDR1 DFQATT and CDR2 SNEGSKA (reference sequence). Trimming took off 2 bases at V and 8 bases at J, with 9 bases between the two ends. This CDR3 has 12 residues. For the CDR3, the DNA is TGCAGTGCTAGAAAGACGCGGGAAAAACTGTTTTTT. Protein product: CSARKTREKLFF.

This clonotype was counted ten times or more. The chain employs TRBV7-2 and TRBJ2-7, with 7 bases identical to TRBD1. The V gene's germline CDR1 is SGHTA and CDR2 FQGNSA. There are 14 residues in the CDR3. V dropped 5 bases and J dropped 3; count of bases not matched to a gene: 7. CDR3 loop: CASSTGQEYYEQYF. CDR3 sequence (DNA): TGTGCCAGCAGCACAGGACAGGAGTACTACGAGCAGTACTTC. The full variable domain, completed using reference TRBV7-2 and TRBJ2-7, is GAGVSQSPSNKVTEKGKDVELRCDPISGHTALYWYRQSLGQGLEFLIYFQGNSAPDKSGLPSDRFSAERTGGSVSTLTIQRTQQEDSAVYLCASSTGQEYYEQYFGPGTRLTVT.

The chain carries TRBV2 and TRBJ1-4; no clear D gene. Germline V gives CDR1 SNHLY, CDR2 FYNNEI. The CDR3 contains 16 residues. V lost 0 bases and J lost 0, with 8 bases in between. Written as DNA, the CDR3 is TGTGCCAGCAGTGAAGCGCCAGATGCAACTAATGAAAAACTGTTTTTT. This translates into CASSEAPDATNEKLFF.

This clonotype was seen more than once but under ten times. The chain recombines TRBV12-3 or TRBV12-4 with TRBJ1-6; D may be TRBD1 (5 bases). CDR3 size: 16 residues. With 2 bases removed from V and 9 bases from J, the gap between germline ends came to 17 bases. Written as DNA, the CDR3 is TGTGCCAGCAGTTTATCTCAGGGCAGGGTGGGTTCACCCCTCCACTTT. The encoded protein is CASSLSQGRVGSPLHF.

In this sample, this clonotype turned up a few times. This chain links TRBV7-9 with TRBJ2-2, with no clear D. V shed 0 bases and J shed 8 bases, with 4 bases lying between them. Looked up from germline, CDR1 is SEHNR and CDR2 is FQNEAQ (reference sequence). The CDR3 is made up of 12 amino acids. The DNA for the CDR3 is TGTGCCAGCAGCTTAGCCCCGGGGGAGCTGTTTTTT. Protein product: CASSLAPGELFF.

This clonotype was seen a handful of times. Here the CDR3 DNA reads TGTGCCACCAGCAGAACGCCCGGGACAGGAAGATCACCCCTCCACTTT. Protein sequence: CATSRTPGTGRSPLHF. J is TRBJ1-6 and V is TRBV15, with 8 bases aligning to TRBD1. The V and J ends lost 2 bases and 10 bases, in that order; junction bases with no gene match: 10. CDR1 is LNHNV and CDR2 is YYDKDF in the germline V gene (reference sequence). CDR3 length equals 16 residues.

A note on this clonotype: A much larger clone differs by one base, so this may be a read error. The chain recombines TRBV29-1 with TRBJ2-3; 8 bases are shared with TRBD2. The CDR3 extends over 15 amino acids. Germline CDR1 SQVTM, CDR2 ANQGSEA. CDR3 DNA: TGCAGCGTTGAATTGGAGCGGGAGAGCACAGATACGCAGAATTTT. Translation gives CSVELERESTDTQNF.

The CDR3 loop is CSAPDRGTYEQYF. The CDR3 DNA reads TGCAGTGCTCCGGACAGGGGAACCTACGAGCAGTACTTC. V usage is TRBV20-1 and J usage is TRBJ2-7; 9 nucleotides align to TRBD1. CDR1 is DFQATT, CDR2 SNEGSKA, per germline (reference sequence). After removal of 5 bases from V and 2 bases from J, the junction contained 4 bases not matched to a gene. CDR3 length equals 13 residues.

This clonotype was recorded a few times. V usage is TRBV18 and J usage is TRBJ2-7; D is perhaps TRBD1 (6 bases). CDR1 KGHSH and CDR2 LQKENI come from the germline V gene. This CDR3 spans 13 amino acids. Trimming cost V 1 base and J 7 bases, with 11 bases left between them. CDR3 sequence: CASSPQGTGEQYF. CDR3 coding DNA: TGTGCCAGCTCACCACAGGGAACAGGGGAGCAGTACTTC.

This clonotype has a count of ten or more. The chain uses TRBV4-3 and TRBJ1-1; maybe TRBD1 (6 bases). Deletions cut 0 bases from V and 5 bases from J, with 13 bases between. The V gene's germline CDR1 is LGHNA and CDR2 YSLEER. The CDR3 spans 15 residues. In DNA, the CDR3 is TGCGCCAGCAGCCAAGACCCCGACAGGTTTACTGAAGCTTTCTTT. It specifies CASSQDPDRFTEAFF.

This chain links TRBV6-5 with TRBJ1-6; D gene uncertain. V was clipped by 0 bases and J by 6 bases, with 6 bases between them. Germline V gene lookup returns CDR1 MNHEY and CDR2 SVGAGI. This CDR3 comprises 14 residues. CDR3 sequence: CASSYSDTNSPLHF. Written as DNA, the CDR3 is TGTGCCAGCAGTTACTCAGATACTAATTCACCCCTCCACTTT.

The sample holds a few counts of this clonotype. The J gene is TRBJ2-1, the V gene TRBV12-3 or TRBV12-4, with D unresolved. CDR3 length: 13 residues. V lost 2 bases to trimming and J lost 4 bases, with 6 bases between them. CDR3 residues: CASSLTNYNEQFF. Written as DNA, the CDR3 is TGTGCCAGCAGTTTAACCAATTACAATGAGCAGTTCTTC.

The chain is built from TRBV2 and TRBJ2-7, with D possibly TRBD2 on 6 matching bases. The CDR3 has 12 residues. V was clipped by 4 bases and J by 6 bases, with 10 bases between them. Germline V CDR1 and CDR2: SNHLY, FYNNEI. CDR3 sequence: CASSVASVEQYF. The CDR3 nucleotides read TGTGCCAGCAGTGTCGCTAGCGTCGAGCAGTACTTC.

V usage is TRBV20-1 and J usage is TRBJ1-5; TRBD1 agrees at 11 bases. CDR1 and CDR2 from the germline V gene are DFQATT and SNEGSKA (reference sequence). The ends lost 6 bases at V and 0 bases at J; junction bases unmatched: 10. The CDR3 contains 17 residues. The CDR3 spells CSARGQGEIYSNQPQHF. The CDR3 DNA sequence: TGCAGTGCCCGGGGACAGGGGGAGATATATAGCAATCAGCCCCAGCATTTT.

J is TRBJ2-1 and V is TRBV27; 10 nucleotides align to TRBD2. CDR1 and CDR2 from the germline V gene are MNHEY and SMNVEV (reference sequence). Trimming at V came to 2 bases and at J to 0 bases, leaving 4 bases not matched to a gene. The CDR3 is 17 amino acids. CDR3 in amino acids: CASSLGPSGSSYNEQFF. The CDR3 bases are TGTGCCAGCAGTTTAGGGCCTAGCGGGAGCTCCTACAATGAGCAGTTCTTC.

This sequence joins TRBV12-5 and TRBJ1-4; 7 bases fit TRBD1. Germline V gives CDR1 LGHNT, CDR2 FRNRAP. This CDR3 region has 15 residues. J was trimmed by 0 bases and V by 4 bases; bases with no gene match: 2. CDR3 nucleotides: TGTGCTAGTGGTTACAGGGGCTCAACTAATGAAAAACTGTTTTTT. Amino acid sequence: CASGYRGSTNEKLFF. Complete variable domain (other parts from reference TRBV12-5 and TRBJ1-4): DARVTQTPRHKVTEMGQEVTMRCQPILGHNTVFWYRQTMMQGLELLAYFRNRAPLDDSGMPKDRFSAEMPDATLATLKIQPSEPRDSAVYFCASGYRGSTNEKLFFGSGTQLSVL.